This TCR beta chain originates from a study of blood T cell repertoires in COVID-19. The overall study: Acute and convalescent COVID-19 samples came from the United States, Italy and Spain. Sources were T cells, B-cell-depleted T cells, or PBMCs; the material itself was cDNA or gDNA.

Trimming removed 6 bases from V and 2 bases from J, with 16 bases in between. CDR1 and CDR2 from the germline V gene are MNHEY and SVGAGI. CDR3 length equals 15 residues. The protocol was immunoSEQ multiplex PCR, while the TCRdb copy is restricted to in-frame clones and leaves out a portion. The table includes 200,000 to 250,000 clones, approximately 80% detected once. This TCR derives from a woman aged 18-35 years with acute or convalescent COVID-19. V is TRBV6-5 and J is TRBJ1-2; weak D call: TRBD1 (6 bases). What was sequenced was peripheral blood. The CDR3 is CASRWGTTSNYGYTF. The DNA of the CDR3 is TGTGCCAGCAGGTGGGGGACAACCTCCAACTATGGCTACACCTTC.